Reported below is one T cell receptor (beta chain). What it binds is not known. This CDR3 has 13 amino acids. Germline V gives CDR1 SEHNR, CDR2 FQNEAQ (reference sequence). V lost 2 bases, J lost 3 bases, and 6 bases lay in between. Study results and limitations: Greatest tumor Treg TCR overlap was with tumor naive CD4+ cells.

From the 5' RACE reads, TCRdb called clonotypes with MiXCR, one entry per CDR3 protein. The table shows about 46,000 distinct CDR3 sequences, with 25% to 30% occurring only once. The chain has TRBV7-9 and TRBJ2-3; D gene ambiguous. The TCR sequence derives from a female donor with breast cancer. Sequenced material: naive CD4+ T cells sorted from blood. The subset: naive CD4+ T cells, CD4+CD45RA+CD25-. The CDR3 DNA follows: TGTGCCAGCAGCTTATCCGGGACAGATACGCAGTATTTT. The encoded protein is CASSLSGTDTQYF.